The clone carrying this TCR beta chain was seen only a few times. In the authors' workflow: Amplifying reference gene primers gave estimates of nucleated cell counts. Profiled with immunoSEQ multiplex PCR; TCRdb holds only in-frame clones, not every one. The V and J calls and the clone size are those of that table, but D and trimming were determined from the DNA. Of approximately 150,000 clones in the sample, more than 70% were seen once. The sample comes from a study of blood T cell repertoires in COVID-19. Study context: Sites across the United States, Italy and Spain contributed samples from acute and convalescent COVID-19.

The sequencing input was peripheral blood. The receptor comes from a human donor in a cohort sampled during active COVID-19.

CDR3 sequence reads: CASSQGPFGNTIYF. The CDR3 nucleotides read TGTGCCAGCAGCCAAGGTCCATTCGGAAACACCATATATTTT. The J gene is TRBJ1-3, the V gene TRBV3-1 (or the pseudogene TRBV3-2); D gene unclear. CDR3 length: 14 amino acids. Germline CDR1 and CDR2: LGHDT and YNNKEL (reference sequence). Trimming pared 1 base from V and 4 bases from J, leaving 8 bases between.